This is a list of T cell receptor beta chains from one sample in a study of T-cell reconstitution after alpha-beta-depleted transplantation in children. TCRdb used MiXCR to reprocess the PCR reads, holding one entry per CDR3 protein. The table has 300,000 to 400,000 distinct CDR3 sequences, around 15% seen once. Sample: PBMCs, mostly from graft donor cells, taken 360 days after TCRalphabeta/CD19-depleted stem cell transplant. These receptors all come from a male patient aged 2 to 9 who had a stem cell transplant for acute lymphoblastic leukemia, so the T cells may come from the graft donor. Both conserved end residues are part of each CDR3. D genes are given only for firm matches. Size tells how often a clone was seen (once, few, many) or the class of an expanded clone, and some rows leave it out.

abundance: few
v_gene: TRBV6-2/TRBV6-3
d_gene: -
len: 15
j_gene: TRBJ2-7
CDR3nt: TGTGCCAGCAGTCCAGGGATCCGATTAGGCTACGAGCAGTACTTC
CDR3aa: CASSPGIRLGYEQYF

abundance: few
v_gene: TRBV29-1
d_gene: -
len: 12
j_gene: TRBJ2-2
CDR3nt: TGCAGCGTCCTCGACTTGAGCGGGGAGCTGTTTTTT
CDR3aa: CSVLDLSGELFF

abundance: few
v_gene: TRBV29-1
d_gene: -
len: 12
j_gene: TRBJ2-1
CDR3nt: TGCAGCGTTTGGGGGAGAGCCAATGAGCAGTTCTTC
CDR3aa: CSVWGRANEQFF

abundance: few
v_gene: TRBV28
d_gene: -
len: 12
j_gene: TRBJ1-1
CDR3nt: TGTGCCAGCAGTTTATACAGCACTGAAGCTTTCTTT
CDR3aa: CASSLYSTEAFF

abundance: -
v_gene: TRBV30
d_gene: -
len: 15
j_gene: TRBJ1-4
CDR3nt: TGTGCCTGGAGTCCGGGTCGAGGTGGTTATGAAAAACTGTTTTTT
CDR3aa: CAWSPGRGGYEKLFF

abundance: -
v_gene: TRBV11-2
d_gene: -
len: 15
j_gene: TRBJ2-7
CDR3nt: TGTGCCAGCAGCTTAGGACAAGCGATCTCCTACGAGCAGTACTTC
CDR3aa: CASSLGQAISYEQYF

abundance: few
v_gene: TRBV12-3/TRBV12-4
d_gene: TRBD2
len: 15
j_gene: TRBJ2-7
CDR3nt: TGTGCCAGCAGTCTGGGACTAGCGGGAGCAAACGAGCAGTACTTC
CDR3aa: CASSLGLAGANEQYF

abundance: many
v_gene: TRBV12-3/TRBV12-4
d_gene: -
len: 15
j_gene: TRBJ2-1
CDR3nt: TGTGCCAGCAGTGGGGCGGCGTACACCTACAATGAGCAGTTCTTC
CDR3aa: CASSGAAYTYNEQFF

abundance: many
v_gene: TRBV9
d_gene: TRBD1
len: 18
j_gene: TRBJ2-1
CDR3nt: TGTGCCAGCAGCGTAGATTTGGGACAGGGAGGCTCCTACAATGAGCAGTTCTTC
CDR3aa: CASSVDLGQGGSYNEQFF

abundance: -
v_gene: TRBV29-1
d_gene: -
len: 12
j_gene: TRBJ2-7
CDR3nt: TGCAGCGTTGGCGGAGGGGGGTACGAGCAGTACTTC
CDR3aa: CSVGGGGYEQYF

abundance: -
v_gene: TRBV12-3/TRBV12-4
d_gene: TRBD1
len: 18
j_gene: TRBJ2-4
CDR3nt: TGTGCCAGCAGTTTGGTGGCAGGGGGCGACCCCGCCAAAAACATTCAGTACTTC
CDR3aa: CASSLVAGGDPAKNIQYF

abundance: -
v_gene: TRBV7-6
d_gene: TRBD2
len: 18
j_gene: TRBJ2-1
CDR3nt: TGTGCCAGCAGCGACGGACTAGCGGGATCAGGGCCCTACAATGAGCAGTTCTTC
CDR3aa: CASSDGLAGSGPYNEQFF

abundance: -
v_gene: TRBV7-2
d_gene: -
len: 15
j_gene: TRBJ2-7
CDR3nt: TGTGCCAGCAGCTTAGCGGCGGATTCCTCCTACGAGCAGTACTTC
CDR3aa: CASSLAADSSYEQYF

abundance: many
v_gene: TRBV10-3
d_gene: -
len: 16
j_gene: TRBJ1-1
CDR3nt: TGTGCCATCAGTGAGCAGGGACGCGTTTTGAACACTGAAGCTTTCTTT
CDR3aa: CAISEQGRVLNTEAFF

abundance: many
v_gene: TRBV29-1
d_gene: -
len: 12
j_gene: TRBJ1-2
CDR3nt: TGCAGCGTTGATAAAGGGAACTATGGCTACACCTTC
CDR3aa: CSVDKGNYGYTF

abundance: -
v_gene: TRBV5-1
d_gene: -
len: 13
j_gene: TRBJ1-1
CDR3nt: TGCGCCAGCAGACAGGAGATGAACACTGAAGCTTTCTTT
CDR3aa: CASRQEMNTEAFF

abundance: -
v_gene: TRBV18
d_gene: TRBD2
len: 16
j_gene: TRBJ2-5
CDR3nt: TGTGCCAGCTCACCGTGGAATAGCGGGTGGAAAGAGACCCAGTACTTC
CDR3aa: CASSPWNSGWKETQYF

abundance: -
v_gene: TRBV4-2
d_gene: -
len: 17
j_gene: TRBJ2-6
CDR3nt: TGTGCCAGCAGCCGCGGATTCGGTGAGGCCGGGGCCAACGTCCTGACTTTC
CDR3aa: CASSRGFGEAGANVLTF

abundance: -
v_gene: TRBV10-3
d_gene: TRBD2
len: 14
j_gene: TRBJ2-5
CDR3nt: TGTGCCAGCCGGGGGGACCCGCCCGTAGAGACCCAGTACTTC
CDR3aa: CASRGDPPVETQYF

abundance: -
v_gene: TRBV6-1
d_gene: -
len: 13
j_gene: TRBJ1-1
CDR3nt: TGTGCCAGCAGTGAACAGGGCACCACTGAAGCTTTCTTT
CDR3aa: CASSEQGTTEAFF

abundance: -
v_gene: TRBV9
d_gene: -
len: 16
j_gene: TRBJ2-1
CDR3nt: TGTGCCAGCAGCGTAGCCGGGGCCAGCTCCTACAATGAGCAGTTCTTC
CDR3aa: CASSVAGASSYNEQFF

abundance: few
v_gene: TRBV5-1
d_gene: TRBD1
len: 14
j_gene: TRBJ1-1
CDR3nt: TGCGCCAGCAGCTGGGGGACAGGGGGCGGTGAAGCTTTCTTT
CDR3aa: CASSWGTGGGEAFF

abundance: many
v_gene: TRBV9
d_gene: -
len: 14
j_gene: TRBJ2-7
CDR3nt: TGTGCCAGCAGCGATCCACGCAGCTCCTACGAGCAGTACTTC
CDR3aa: CASSDPRSSYEQYF

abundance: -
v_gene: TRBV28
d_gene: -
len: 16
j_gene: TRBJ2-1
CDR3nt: TGTGCCAGCAGTGACCCGACCGGGACCTCCTACAATGAGCAGTTCTTC
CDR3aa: CASSDPTGTSYNEQFF

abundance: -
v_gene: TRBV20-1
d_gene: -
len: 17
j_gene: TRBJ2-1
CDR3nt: TGCAGTGCTAGCCAGGGGGCGGGAGTACCTACGGGGAATGAGCAGTTCTTC
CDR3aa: CSASQGAGVPTGNEQFF

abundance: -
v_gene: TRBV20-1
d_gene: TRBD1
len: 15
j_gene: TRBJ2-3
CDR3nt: TGCAGTGCCCCCGCCGGACAGGTTTACACAGATACGCAGTATTTT
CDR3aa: CSAPAGQVYTDTQYF

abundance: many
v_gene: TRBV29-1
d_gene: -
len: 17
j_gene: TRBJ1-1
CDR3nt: TGCAGCGTTGAAGATCACGTCTCTCGAAGCGGGAACACTGAAGCTTTCTTT
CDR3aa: CSVEDHVSRSGNTEAFF

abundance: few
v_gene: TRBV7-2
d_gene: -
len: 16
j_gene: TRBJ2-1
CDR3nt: TGTGCCAGCAGCTCAAATAAGCGGAAGCCTAACAATGAGCAGTTCTTC
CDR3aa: CASSSNKRKPNNEQFF

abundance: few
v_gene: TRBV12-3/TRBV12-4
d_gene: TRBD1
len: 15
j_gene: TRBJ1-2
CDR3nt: TGTGCCAGCAGTCCGTCAGGACAGGGTATCTATGGCTACACCTTC
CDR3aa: CASSPSGQGIYGYTF

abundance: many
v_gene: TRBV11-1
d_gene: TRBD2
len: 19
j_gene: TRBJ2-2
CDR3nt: TGTGCCAGCAGCGACGAGGGAGCCACTAGCGGATTAAACACCGGGGAGCTGTTTTTT
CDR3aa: CASSDEGATSGLNTGELFF

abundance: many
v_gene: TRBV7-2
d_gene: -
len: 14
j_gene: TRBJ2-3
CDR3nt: TGTGCCAGCAGCTCGCTAACGTTCCCAGATACGCAGTATTTT
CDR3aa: CASSSLTFPDTQYF

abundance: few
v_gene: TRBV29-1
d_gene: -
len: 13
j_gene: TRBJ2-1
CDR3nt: TGCAGCTCCTCAGAACCGTCCTACAATGAGCAGTTCTTC
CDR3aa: CSSSEPSYNEQFF

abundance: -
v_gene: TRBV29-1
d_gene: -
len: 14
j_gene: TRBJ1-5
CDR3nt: TGCAGCGTCGCCACAGGGTTTGGCAATCAGCCCCAGCATTTT
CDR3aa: CSVATGFGNQPQHF

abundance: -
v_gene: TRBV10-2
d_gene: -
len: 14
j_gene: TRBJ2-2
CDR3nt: TGCGCCAGCAGTGGTACCGGGGTTGACGGGGAGCTGTTTTTT
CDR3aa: CASSGTGVDGELFF

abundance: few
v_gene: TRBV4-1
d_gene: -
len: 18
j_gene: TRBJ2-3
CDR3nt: TGCGCCAGCAGCCAAAGGATATTCCCAGACCCCCTCACAGATACGCAGTATTTT
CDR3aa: CASSQRIFPDPLTDTQYF

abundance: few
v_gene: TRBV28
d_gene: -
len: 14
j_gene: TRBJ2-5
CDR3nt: TGTGCCAGCAGTTTCGGGGTTATATTGGAGACCCAGTACTTC
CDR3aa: CASSFGVILETQYF

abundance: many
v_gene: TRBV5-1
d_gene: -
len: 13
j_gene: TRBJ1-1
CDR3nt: TGCGCCAGCAGCTTGGTGGGGGCCTCTGAAGCTTTCTTT
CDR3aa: CASSLVGASEAFF

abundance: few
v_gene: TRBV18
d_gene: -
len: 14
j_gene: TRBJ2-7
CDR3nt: TGTGCCAGCGCCATCACCACTAGTTATCACGAGCAGTACTTC
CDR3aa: CASAITTSYHEQYF

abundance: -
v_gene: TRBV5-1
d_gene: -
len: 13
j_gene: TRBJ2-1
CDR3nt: TGCGCCAGCAGCGGGGGGTTTTCGAATGAGCAGTTCTTC
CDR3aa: CASSGGFSNEQFF

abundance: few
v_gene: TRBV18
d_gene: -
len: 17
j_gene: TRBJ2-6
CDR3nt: TGTGCCAGCTCGCTTGGGACACGAGGCTCTGGGGCCAACGTCCTGACTTTC
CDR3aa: CASSLGTRGSGANVLTF

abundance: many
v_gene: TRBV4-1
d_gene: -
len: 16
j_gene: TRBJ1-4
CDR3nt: TGCGCCAGCAGCCAAGGGACAACGAATTTGGAGGCAAAACTGTTTTTT
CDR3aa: CASSQGTTNLEAKLFF

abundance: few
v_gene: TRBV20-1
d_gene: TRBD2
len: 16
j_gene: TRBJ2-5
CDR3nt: TGCAGTGCTTACCCGGCGGTAGCGGGGCGACAAGAGACCCAGTACTTC
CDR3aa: CSAYPAVAGRQETQYF

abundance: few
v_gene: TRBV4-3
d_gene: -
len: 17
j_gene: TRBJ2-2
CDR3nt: TGCGCCAGCAGCCAAGATAGGGCGCCATCGGACACCGGGGAGCTGTTTTTT
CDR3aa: CASSQDRAPSDTGELFF

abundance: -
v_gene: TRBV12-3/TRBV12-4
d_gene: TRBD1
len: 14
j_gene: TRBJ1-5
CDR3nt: TGTGCCAGCAACCAGGGGGCCCCCAATCAGCCCCAGCATTTT
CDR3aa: CASNQGAPNQPQHF

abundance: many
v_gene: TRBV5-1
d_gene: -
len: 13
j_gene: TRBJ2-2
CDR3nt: TGCGCCAGCAGCGCCCGAGACACCGGGGAGCTGTTTTTT
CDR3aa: CASSARDTGELFF

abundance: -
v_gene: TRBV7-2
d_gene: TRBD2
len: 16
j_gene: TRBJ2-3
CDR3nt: TGTGCCAGCAGCGAAGATCTAGCGGGAGGACGAGATACGCAGTATTTT
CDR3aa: CASSEDLAGGRDTQYF

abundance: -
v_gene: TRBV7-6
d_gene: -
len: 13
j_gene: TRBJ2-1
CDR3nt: TGTGCCAGCAGCTTACTGTACCGGGGTGAGCAGTTCTTC
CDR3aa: CASSLLYRGEQFF

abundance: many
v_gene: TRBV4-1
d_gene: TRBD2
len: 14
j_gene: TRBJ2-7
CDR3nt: TGCGCCAGCAGCCAAGGGGGACTAGGGTACGAGCAGTACTTC
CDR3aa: CASSQGGLGYEQYF

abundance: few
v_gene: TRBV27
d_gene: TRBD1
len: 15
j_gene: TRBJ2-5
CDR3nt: TGTGCCAGCAGTTTATCTAGGGGGCAGAGAGAGACCCAGTACTTC
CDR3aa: CASSLSRGQRETQYF

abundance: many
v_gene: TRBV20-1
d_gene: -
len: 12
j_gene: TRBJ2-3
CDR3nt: TGCAGTGCCCTGCGAGACACAGATACGCAGTATTTT
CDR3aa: CSALRDTDTQYF

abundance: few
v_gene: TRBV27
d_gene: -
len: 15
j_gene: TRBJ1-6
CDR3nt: TGTGCCAGCACCACGTCCGGGAACGATAATTCACCCCTCCACTTT
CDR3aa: CASTTSGNDNSPLHF

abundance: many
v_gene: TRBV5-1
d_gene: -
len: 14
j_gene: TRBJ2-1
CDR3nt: TGCGCCAGCAGCTTGGCACTAGACTACAATGAGCAGTTCTTC
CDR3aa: CASSLALDYNEQFF

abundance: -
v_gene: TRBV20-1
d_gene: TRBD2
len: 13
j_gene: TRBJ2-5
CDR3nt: TGCAGCCGGGACTACCTGTACCAAGAGACCCAGTACTTC
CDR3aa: CSRDYLYQETQYF

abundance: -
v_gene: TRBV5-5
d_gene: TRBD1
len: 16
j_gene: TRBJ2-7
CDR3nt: TGTGCCAGCAGCTTGGAGGACAGGGGAGGCAGCTACGAGCAGTACTTC
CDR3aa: CASSLEDRGGSYEQYF

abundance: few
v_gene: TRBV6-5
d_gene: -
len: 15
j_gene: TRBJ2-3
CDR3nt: TGTGCCAGCAGTTACTACGCGGGGTACACAGATACGCAGTATTTT
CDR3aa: CASSYYAGYTDTQYF

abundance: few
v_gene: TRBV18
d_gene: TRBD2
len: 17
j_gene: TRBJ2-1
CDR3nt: TGTGCCAGCTCACCGCCGACCGGGACTAGCAGACACAATGAGCAGTTCTTC
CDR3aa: CASSPPTGTSRHNEQFF

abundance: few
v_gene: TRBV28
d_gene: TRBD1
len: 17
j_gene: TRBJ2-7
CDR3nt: TGTGCCAGCAGTATCGGCCCCGGGACAGCGGCCTCCTACGAGCAGTACTTC
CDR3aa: CASSIGPGTAASYEQYF

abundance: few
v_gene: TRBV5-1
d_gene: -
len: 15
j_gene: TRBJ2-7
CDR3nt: TGCGCCAGCAGCTTAGGCTATACCAGCGACTACGAGCAGTACTTC
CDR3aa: CASSLGYTSDYEQYF

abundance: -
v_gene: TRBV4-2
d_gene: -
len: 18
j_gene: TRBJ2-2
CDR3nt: TGTGCCAGCAGCCCGGGATTGGATGAGGGGCTGAACACCGGGGAGCTGTTTTTT
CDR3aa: CASSPGLDEGLNTGELFF

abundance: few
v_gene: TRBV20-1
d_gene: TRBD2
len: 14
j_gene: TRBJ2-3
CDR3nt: TGCAGTGCTAGGGAGGGAGGGAGCCCAGATACGCAGTATTTT
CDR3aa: CSAREGGSPDTQYF